Following are 22 T cell receptor beta chains from one sample sequenced in a study of blood T cell repertoires in COVID-19. Assay used: immunoSEQ multiplex PCR; TCRdb lists only in-frame clones, some missing. The sample yields around 140,000 clones, 84% seen once. The specimen was PBMCs or T cells enriched from blood (not recorded which). The receptors here all came from a woman in her fifties or sixties with acute COVID-19.

The rearrangement uses TRBV6-4 and TRBJ2-3; D is perhaps TRBD2 (5 bases). There are 15 residues in the CDR3. Trimming removed 6 bases from V and 1 base from J, with 14 bases in between. Germline values: CDR1 MRHNA, CDR2 SNTAGT. CDR3 coding DNA: TGTGCCAGCAGCGGTGGTGGGAGCGGCACAGATACGCAGTATTTT. This gives the protein CASSGGGSGTDTQYF.

The chain has TRBV2 and TRBJ1-2; TRBD1 matches 11 bases. CDR1 is SNHLY, CDR2 FYNNEI, per germline. V was clipped by 6 bases and J by 6 bases; unmatched bases: 9. The CDR3 consists of 15 residues. The CDR3 DNA sequence: TGTGCCAGCAGGCGGGACAGGGGGAGCCTTGATGGCTACACCTTC. Its translation: CASRRDRGSLDGYTF.

This chain uses TRBV25-1 with TRBJ2-1; TRBD2 agrees at 11 bases. Germline CDR1 and CDR2: MGHDK and SYGVNS. The V and J ends lost 5 bases and 4 bases, in that order; junction bases with no gene match: 4. The CDR3 length is 15 residues. The DNA of the CDR3 is TGTGCCAGCAGTCCGGGGACTAGCGGATACAATGAGCAGTTCTTC. Translation: CASSPGTSGYNEQFF. Looking up the rest from reference TRBV25-1 and TRBJ2-1 gives the full variable domain: EADIYQTPRYLVIGTGKKITLECSQTMGHDKMYWYQQDPGMELHLIHYSYGVNSTEKGDLSSESTVSRIRTEHFPLTLESARPSHTSQYLCASSPGTSGYNEQFFGPGTRLTVL.

The chain couples TRBV30 to TRBJ1-4; no definite D call. This CDR3 region has 12 residues. Per the germline V gene, CDR1 is GTSNPN and CDR2 is SVGIG (reference sequence). Trimming took 8 bases from V and 5 from J, leaving 12 bases between them. CDR3 in amino acids: CAGGRLNEKLFF. The CDR3 DNA is TGTGCCGGAGGCAGGTTGAATGAAAAACTGTTTTTT. Full variable domain (outside the CDR3, taken from reference TRBV30 and TRBJ1-4): SQTIHQWPATLVQPVGSPLSLECTVEGTSNPNLYWYRQAAGRGLQLLFYSVGIGQISSEVPQNLSASRPQDRQFILSSKKLLLSDSGFYLCAGGRLNEKLFFGSGTQLSVL.

The rearrangement links TRBV7-2 to TRBJ2-2; D ambiguous. V dropped 5 bases and J dropped 3 bases, with 4 bases sitting between them. This CDR3 has 12 amino acids. Germline CDR1 is SGHTA and CDR2 is FQGNSA. The CDR3 loop is CASSVYTGELFF. The CDR3 region has the DNA TGTGCCAGCAGCGTATACACCGGGGAGCTGTTTTTT.

CDR3 sequence reads: CAWSVKRATNEKLFF. The CDR3 DNA reads as TGTGCCTGGAGTGTAAAACGGGCAACTAATGAAAAACTGTTTTTT. J is TRBJ1-4 and V is TRBV30; D gene uncertain. The CDR3 loop spans 15 amino acids. Per the germline V gene, CDR1 is GTSNPN and CDR2 is SVGIG (reference sequence). V shed 0 bases and J shed 0 bases, with 8 bases lying between them.

The V call is TRBV2, the J call TRBJ1-5; 8 bases are shared with TRBD1. The CDR3 totals 15 residues. Germline assignment: CDR1 SNHLY and CDR2 FYNNEI. Trimming cost V 6 bases and J 4 bases; bases outside gene matches: 8. The DNA of the CDR3 is TGTGCCAGCAGGAGGACAGGGAGGGGAAATCAGCCCCAGCATTTT. Translation gives CASRRTGRGNQPQHF.

The chain couples TRBV24-1 to TRBJ2-2; 10 bases align to TRBD1. Germline values: CDR1 KGHDR, CDR2 SFDVKD. Trimming at V came to 1 base and at J to 2 bases, leaving 15 bases not matched to a gene. This CDR3 region has 21 residues. Written as DNA, the CDR3 is TGTGCCACCAGTGATTTTTTTATGGGGGACAGGGGCGCGACTAACACCGGGGAGCTGTTTTTT. It codes for CATSDFFMGDRGATNTGELFF.

The chain combines TRBV21-1 with TRBJ2-1; the table's D gene call, TRBD2, was not cross checked with the DNA. TRBV21-1 is a pseudogene. This CDR3 spans 19 amino acids. The CDR3 reads CASSTWEGSPPSSYNEQFF. The CDR3 DNA follows: TGTGCCAGCAGCACGTGGGAGGGGTCCCCCCCGAGCTCCTACAATGAGCAGTTCTTC.

The genes are TRBV3-1 (or the pseudogene TRBV3-2) and TRBJ2-5; 9 bases are a match to TRBD1. J lost 9 bases, V lost 4 bases, and 9 bases had no gene match. Germline V gives CDR1 LGHDT, CDR2 YNNKEL (reference sequence). This CDR3 region has 14 residues. The CDR3 region is CASSLGQGPTPQYF. For the CDR3, the DNA is TGTGCCAGCAGCCTGGGACAGGGTCCCACTCCCCAGTACTTC.

The chain recombines TRBV7-2 with TRBJ2-7; D perhaps matches TRBD1 (5 bases). Trimming pared 1 base from V and 6 bases from J, leaving 16 bases between. The V gene's germline CDR1 is SGHTA and CDR2 FQGNSA. The length of the CDR3 is 15 residues. CDR3 in amino acids: CASSLDQAGIREQYF. CDR3 nucleotide sequence: TGTGCCAGCAGCTTAGATCAGGCAGGGATCCGCGAGCAGTACTTC.

The chain has TRBV19 and TRBJ2-1; 12 bases agree with TRBD1. J lost 10 bases, V lost 4 bases, and 8 bases had no gene match. Germline V gives CDR1 LNHDA, CDR2 SQIVND (reference sequence). The CDR3 is 15 residues long. The chain's CDR3 is CASSKGQGALREQFF. DNA of the CDR3: TGTGCCAGTAGTAAGGGACAGGGGGCGCTTAGAGAGCAGTTCTTC.

The chain is built from TRBV19 and TRBJ2-3, with 7 bases identical to TRBD2. The CDR3 consists of 15 residues. CDR1 is LNHDA and CDR2 is SQIVND in the germline V gene (reference sequence). With 3 bases clipped from V and 4 bases from J, the junction kept 7 bases outside the gene matches. CDR3 region: CASSIEAGAADTQYF. For the CDR3, the DNA is TGTGCCAGTAGTATTGAGGCGGGAGCGGCAGATACGCAGTATTTT.

The chain uses TRBV3-1 (or the pseudogene TRBV3-2) and TRBJ2-5; TRBD1 aligns across 8 bases. With V trimmed by 7 bases and J by 5 bases, 6 bases remained unmatched. Germline V gene data show CDR1 as LGHDT and CDR2 as YNNKEL (reference sequence). This CDR3 spans 13 amino acids. For the CDR3, the DNA is TGTGCCAGCATCGGACAGGGTGGGGAGACCCAGTACTTC. This translates into CASIGQGGETQYF.

The chain joins TRBV27 to TRBJ2-1; a possible D gene is TRBD1 (5 bases). The germline V and J ends were trimmed by 4 bases and 5 bases, with 18 bases remaining between them. The CDR3 runs 16 residues. Germline lookup yields CDR1 MNHEY and CDR2 SMNVEV (reference sequence). CDR3 sequence reads: CASSSPQGRYHNEQFF. CDR3 nucleotides: TGTGCCAGCAGTTCCCCCCAGGGCAGATATCACAATGAGCAGTTCTTC.

CDR3 sequence (DNA): TGTGCCAGCAGTCCTACTAGCGGGACACAAGAGACCCAGTACTTC. As protein: CASSPTSGTQETQYF. The J gene is TRBJ2-5, the V gene TRBV6-5; 10 bases agree with TRBD2. The trim removed 5 bases at V and 2 bases at J, leaving 5 bases unmatched. The CDR3 has 15 residues. Germline V lookup: CDR1 MNHEY, CDR2 SVGAGI.

V is TRBV27 and J is TRBJ2-3, with TRBD2 matching over 9 bases. The CDR3 is 14 residues long. Germline assignment: CDR1 MNHEY and CDR2 SMNVEV (reference sequence). V gave up 10 bases and J gave up 6 bases; unmatched junction bases: 11. The CDR3 region is CATQIAGAMDTQYF. As DNA, the CDR3 is TGTGCCACCCAAATAGCGGGAGCGATGGATACGCAGTATTTT.

The chain is built from TRBV7-2 and TRBJ2-1; 10 bases line up with TRBD2. V trimming: 5 bases; J trimming: 0 bases; junction bases outside the gene matches: 7. This CDR3 is 17 amino acids long. Germline CDR1 reads SGHTA; CDR2 reads FQGNSA. Written as DNA, the CDR3 is TGTGCCAGCAGCCCGAGACTAGCGGGTTTCTCCTACAATGAGCAGTTCTTC. Its protein product is CASSPRLAGFSYNEQFF. The whole variable domain, filled in from reference TRBV7-2 and TRBJ2-1, reads GAGVSQSPSNKVTEKGKDVELRCDPISGHTALYWYRQSLGQGLEFLIYFQGNSAPDKSGLPSDRFSAERTGGSVSTLTIQRTQQEDSAVYLCASSPRLAGFSYNEQFFGPGTRLTVL.

A single count supports this clone. The chain employs TRBV28 and TRBJ2-2; D not certain. V was shortened by 5 bases and J by 2 bases, with 9 bases between the two germline ends. CDR3 length equals 14 residues. CDR1 MDHEN and CDR2 SYDVKM come from the germline V gene. This CDR3 is CASSPQINTGELFF. In DNA form, the CDR3 reads TGTGCCAGCAGTCCTCAGATAAACACCGGGGAGCTGTTTTTT.

The V gene is TRBV6-5, the J gene TRBJ2-7; 7 bases fit TRBD2. Losses at the gene ends were 5 bases for V and 3 bases for J; bases not matched to a gene: 7. Per germline, CDR1 MNHEY and CDR2 SVGAGI. The CDR3 consists of 14 residues. The CDR3 here is CASSPSGLLYEQYF. The CDR3 bases are TGTGCCAGCAGTCCTAGCGGACTTCTCTACGAGCAGTACTTC.

The gene calls are TRBV28 and TRBJ1-3; D is undetermined. The V end was cut by 1 base, the J end by 4 bases, with 14 bases between. Per the germline V gene, CDR1 is MDHEN and CDR2 is SYDVKM. This CDR3 is 16 amino acids long. The CDR3 region is CASSLYRRSGGNTIYF. CDR3 DNA: TGTGCCAGCAGTTTATATCGACGTTCGGGAGGAAACACCATATATTTT.

V is TRBV5-1 and J is TRBJ2-3, with 8 positions matching TRBD2. This CDR3 has 16 amino acids. Losses at the gene ends were 5 bases for V and 0 bases for J; bases not matched to a gene: 8. Germline V lookup: CDR1 SGHRS, CDR2 YFSETQ. CDR3 bases: TGCGCCAGCAGTCGGGGGGGACAAACTAGCACAGATACGCAGTATTTT. Translation: CASSRGGQTSTDTQYF.